This record covers a single T cell receptor beta chain. What it binds is not known. The data stem from a study of vaccination and CD4 T cells after COVID-19. The CDR3 is 11 residues long. With 3 bases removed from V and 8 bases from J, the gap between germline ends came to 7 bases. Germline V CDR1 and CDR2: LNHDA, SQIVND (reference sequence). TCRdb re-derived calls from the PCR reads in MiXCR, one entry per CDR3 protein. The table records around 16,000 distinct CDR3 sequences, roughly three fifths of them present only once. Findings and limits, study-wide: Only after vaccination were a median about 87% of convalescents' reactive clones seen. Vaccine-specific clones numbering 304 of 307 showed spike mono-reactivity in convalescent patients.

The chain has TRBV19 and TRBJ1-2, with D unresolved. The sample in question was CD4+ T cells from blood, obtained after SARS-CoV-2 vaccination. This TCR was recovered from a human donor who had recovered from COVID-19. The CDR3 spells CASSISEGYTF. DNA for the CDR3: TGTGCCAGTAGTATCTCGGAGGGCTACACCTTC.